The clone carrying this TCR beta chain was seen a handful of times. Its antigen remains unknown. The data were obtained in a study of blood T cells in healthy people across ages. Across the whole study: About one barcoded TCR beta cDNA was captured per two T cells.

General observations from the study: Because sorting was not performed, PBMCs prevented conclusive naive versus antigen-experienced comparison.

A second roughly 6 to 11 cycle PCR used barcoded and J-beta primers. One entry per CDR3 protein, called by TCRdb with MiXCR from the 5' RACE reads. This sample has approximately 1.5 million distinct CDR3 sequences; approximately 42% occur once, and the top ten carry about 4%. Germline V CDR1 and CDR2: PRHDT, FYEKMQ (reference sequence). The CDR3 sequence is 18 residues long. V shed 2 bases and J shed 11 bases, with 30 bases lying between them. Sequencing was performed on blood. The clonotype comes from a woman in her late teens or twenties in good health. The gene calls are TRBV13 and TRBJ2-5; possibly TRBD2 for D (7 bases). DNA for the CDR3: TGTGCCAGCAGCTTAACGGGGGGCCGCGCTCTCTCATACAATGAGCAGTACTTC. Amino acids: CASSLTGGRALSYNEQYF.